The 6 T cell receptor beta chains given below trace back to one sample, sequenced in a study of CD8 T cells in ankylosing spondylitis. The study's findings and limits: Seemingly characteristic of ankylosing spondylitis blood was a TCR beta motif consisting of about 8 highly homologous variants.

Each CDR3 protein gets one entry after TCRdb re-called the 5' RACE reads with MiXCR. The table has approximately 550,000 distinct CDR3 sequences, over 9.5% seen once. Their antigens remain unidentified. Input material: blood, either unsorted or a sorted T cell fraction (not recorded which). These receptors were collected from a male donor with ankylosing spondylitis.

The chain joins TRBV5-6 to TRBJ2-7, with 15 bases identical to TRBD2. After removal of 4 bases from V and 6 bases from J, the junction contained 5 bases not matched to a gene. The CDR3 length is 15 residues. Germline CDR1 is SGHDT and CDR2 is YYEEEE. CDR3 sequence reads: CASSLGLAGGLEQYF. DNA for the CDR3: TGTGCCAGCAGCCTGGGACTAGCGGGAGGCCTCGAGCAGTACTTC.

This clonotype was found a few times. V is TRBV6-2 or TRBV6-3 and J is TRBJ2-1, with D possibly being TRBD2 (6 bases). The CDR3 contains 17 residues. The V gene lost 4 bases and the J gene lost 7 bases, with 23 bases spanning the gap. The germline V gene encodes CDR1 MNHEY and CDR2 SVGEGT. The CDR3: CASSFPRDLGRRNEQFF. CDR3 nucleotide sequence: TGTGCCAGCAGTTTCCCCCGGGACTTGGGGAGGAGGAATGAGCAGTTCTTC.

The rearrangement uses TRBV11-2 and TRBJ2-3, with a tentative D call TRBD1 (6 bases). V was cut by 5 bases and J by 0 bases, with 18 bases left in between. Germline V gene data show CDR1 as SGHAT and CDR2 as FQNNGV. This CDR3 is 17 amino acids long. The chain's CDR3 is CASSLNGDIRSTDTQYF. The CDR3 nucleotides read TGTGCCAGCAGCCTCAATGGGGACATACGTAGCACAGATACGCAGTATTTT.

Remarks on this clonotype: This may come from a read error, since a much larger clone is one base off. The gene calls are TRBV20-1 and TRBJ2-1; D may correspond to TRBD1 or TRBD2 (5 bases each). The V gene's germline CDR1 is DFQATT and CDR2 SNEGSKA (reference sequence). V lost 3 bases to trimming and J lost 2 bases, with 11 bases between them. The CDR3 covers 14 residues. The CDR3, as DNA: TGCAGTGCTAGGGACATGGGAGCCTACAATGAGCAGTTCTTC. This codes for CSARDMGAYNEQFF.

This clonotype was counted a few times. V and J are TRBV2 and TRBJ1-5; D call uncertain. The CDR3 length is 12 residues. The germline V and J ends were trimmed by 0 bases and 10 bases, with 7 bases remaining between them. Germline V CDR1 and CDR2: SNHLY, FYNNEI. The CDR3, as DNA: TGTGCCAGCAGTGAAGCGACACCACCCCAGCATTTT. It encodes CASSEATPPQHF.

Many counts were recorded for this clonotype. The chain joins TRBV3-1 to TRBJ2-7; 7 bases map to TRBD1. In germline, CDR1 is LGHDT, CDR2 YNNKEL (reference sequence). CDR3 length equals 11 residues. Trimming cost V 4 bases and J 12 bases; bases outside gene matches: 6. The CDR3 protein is CASSLGQIRYF. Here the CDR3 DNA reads TGTGCCAGCAGCCTGGGACAGATTCGGTACTTC.